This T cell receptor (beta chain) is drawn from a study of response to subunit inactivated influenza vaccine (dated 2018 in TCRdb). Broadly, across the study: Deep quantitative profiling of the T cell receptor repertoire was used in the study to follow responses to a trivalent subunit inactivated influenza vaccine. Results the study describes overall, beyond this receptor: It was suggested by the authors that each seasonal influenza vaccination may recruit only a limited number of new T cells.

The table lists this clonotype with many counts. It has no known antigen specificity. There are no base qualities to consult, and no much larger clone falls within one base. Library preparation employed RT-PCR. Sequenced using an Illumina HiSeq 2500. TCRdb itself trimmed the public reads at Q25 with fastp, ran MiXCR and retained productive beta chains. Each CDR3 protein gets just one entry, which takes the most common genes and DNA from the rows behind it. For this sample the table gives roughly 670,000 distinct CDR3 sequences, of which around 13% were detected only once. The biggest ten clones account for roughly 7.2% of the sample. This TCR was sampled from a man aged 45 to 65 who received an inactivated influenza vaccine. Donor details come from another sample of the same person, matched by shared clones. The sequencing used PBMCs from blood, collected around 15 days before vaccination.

CDR3 protein: CASSLVQGTEAFF. Read as DNA, the sequence is TGTGCCAGCAGTTTAGTTCAGGGGACGGAAGCTTTCTTT. The sequence links TRBV12-3 or TRBV12-4 to TRBJ1-1, with a weak D call of TRBD1 (6 bases match). The CDR3 runs 13 amino acids, cysteine and phenylalanine included. Of the read, only the CDR3 DNA is kept; its 39 bases are in frame from base 1. V is pared back by 1 base and J by 8 bases, with 11 bases lying between the germline termini.